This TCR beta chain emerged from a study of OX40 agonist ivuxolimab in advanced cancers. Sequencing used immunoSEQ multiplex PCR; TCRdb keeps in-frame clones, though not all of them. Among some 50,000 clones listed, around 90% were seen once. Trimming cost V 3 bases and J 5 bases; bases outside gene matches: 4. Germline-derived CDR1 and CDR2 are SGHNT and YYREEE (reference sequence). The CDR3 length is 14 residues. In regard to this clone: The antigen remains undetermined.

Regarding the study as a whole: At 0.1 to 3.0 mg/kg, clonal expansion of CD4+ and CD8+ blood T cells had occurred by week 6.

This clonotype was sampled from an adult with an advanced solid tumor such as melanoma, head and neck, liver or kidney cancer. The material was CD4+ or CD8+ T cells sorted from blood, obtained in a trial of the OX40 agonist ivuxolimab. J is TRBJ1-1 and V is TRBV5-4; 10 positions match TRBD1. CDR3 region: CASSWGQGRTEAFF. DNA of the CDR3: TGTGCCAGCAGCTGGGGACAGGGGAGGACTGAAGCTTTCTTT.